This T cell receptor (beta chain) was recorded in a study of blood T cell repertoires in COVID-19. Assay: immunoSEQ multiplex PCR; the TCRdb copy retains only in-frame clones and omits some. Here the sample spans a few hundred thousand clones, 75% to 90% being singletons. The sequencing sample was made of PBMCs or T cells enriched from blood (not recorded which). The source of this sequence is a woman aged 18 to 35 who had recovered from COVID-19.

The DNA of the CDR3 is TGTGCCAGCAGCCTGACAGGGTTGGACACTGAAGCTTTCTTT. Amino acids: CASSLTGLDTEAFF. The V call is TRBV5-8, the J call TRBJ1-1; 7 bases are shared with TRBD1. Germline CDR1 is SGHTS and CDR2 is YDEGEE. The CDR3 runs to 14 residues. The trim removed 4 bases at V and 3 bases at J, leaving 6 bases unmatched.